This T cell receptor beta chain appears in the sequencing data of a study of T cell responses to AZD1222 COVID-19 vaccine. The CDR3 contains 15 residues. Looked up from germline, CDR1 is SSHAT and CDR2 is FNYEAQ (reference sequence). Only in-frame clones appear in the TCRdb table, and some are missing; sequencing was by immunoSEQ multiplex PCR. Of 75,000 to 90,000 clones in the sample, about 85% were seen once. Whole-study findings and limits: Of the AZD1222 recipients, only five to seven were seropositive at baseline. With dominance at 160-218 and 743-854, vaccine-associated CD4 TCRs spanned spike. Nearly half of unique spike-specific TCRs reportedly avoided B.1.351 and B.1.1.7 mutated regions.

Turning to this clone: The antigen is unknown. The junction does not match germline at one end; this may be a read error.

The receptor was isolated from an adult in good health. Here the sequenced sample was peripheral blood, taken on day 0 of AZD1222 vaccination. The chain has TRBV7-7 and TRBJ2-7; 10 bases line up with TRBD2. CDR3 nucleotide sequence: TGTGCTAGCAGCCCTGGGACTAGCGCGTCCTACGAGCAGTACTTC. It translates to CASSPGTSASYEQYF. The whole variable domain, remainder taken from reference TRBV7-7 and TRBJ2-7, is GAGVSQSPRYKVTKRGQDVTLRCDPISSHATLYWYQQALGQGPEFLTYFNYEAQPDKSGLPSDRFSAERPEGSISTLTIQRTEQRDSAMYRCASSPGTSASYEQYFGPGTRLTVT.